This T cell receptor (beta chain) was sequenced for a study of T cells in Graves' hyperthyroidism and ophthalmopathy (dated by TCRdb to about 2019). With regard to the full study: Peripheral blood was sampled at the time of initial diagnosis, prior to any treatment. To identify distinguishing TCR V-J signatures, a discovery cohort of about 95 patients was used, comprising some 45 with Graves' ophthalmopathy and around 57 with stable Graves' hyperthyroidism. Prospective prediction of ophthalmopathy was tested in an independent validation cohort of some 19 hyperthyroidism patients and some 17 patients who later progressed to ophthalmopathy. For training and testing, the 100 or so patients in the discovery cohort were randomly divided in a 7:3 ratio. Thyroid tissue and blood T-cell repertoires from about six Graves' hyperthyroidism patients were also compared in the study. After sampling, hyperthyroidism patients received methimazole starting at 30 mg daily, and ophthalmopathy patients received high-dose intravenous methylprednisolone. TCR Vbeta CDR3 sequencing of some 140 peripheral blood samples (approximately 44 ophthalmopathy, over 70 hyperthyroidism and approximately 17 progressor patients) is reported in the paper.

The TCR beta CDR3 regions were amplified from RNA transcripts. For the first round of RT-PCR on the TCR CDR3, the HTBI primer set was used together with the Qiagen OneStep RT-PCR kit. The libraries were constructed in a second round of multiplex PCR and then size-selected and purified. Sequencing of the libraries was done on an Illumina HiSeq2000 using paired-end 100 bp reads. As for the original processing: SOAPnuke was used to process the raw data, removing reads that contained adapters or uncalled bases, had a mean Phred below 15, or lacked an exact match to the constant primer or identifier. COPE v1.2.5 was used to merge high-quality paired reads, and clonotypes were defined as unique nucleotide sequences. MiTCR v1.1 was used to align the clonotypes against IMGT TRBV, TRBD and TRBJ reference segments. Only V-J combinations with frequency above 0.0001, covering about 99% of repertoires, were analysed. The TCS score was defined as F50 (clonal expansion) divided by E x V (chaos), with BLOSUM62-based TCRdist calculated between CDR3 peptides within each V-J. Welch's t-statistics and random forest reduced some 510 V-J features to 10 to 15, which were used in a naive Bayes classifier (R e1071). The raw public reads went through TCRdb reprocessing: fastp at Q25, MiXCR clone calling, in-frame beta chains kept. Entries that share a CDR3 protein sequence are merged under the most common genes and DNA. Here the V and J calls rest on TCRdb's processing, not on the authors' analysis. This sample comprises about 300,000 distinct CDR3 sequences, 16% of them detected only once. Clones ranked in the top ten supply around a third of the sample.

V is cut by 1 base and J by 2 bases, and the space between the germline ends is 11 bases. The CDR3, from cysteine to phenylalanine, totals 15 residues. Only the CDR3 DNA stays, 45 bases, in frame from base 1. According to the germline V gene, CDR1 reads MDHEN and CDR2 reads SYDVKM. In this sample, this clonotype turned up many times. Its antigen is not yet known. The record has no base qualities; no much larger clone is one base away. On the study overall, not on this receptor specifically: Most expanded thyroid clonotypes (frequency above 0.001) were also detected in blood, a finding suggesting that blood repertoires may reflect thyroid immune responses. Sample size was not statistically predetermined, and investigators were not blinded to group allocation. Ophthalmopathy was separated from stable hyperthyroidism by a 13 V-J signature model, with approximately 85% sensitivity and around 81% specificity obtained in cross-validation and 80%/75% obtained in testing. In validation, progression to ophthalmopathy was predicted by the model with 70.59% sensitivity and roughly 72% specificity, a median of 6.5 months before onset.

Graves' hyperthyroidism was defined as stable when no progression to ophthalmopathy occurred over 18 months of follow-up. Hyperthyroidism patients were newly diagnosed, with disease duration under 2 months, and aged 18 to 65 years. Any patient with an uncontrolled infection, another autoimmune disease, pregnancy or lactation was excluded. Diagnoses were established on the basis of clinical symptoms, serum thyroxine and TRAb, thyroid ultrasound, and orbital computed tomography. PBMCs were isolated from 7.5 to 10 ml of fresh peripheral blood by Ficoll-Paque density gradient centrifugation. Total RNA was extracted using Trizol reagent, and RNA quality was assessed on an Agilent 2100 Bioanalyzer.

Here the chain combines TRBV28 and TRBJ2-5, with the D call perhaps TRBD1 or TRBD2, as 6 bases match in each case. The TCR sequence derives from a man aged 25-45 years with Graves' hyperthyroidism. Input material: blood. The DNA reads TGTGCCAGCAGTTTATCCCGGGGGCTACAAGAGACCCAGTACTTC. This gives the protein CASSLSRGLQETQYF.